The rows below give T cell receptor beta chains drawn from one sample of a study of response to subunit inactivated influenza vaccine. TCRdb re-derived calls from the RT-PCR reads in MiXCR, one entry per CDR3 protein. Of fewer than 700,000 distinct CDR3 sequences in the sample, approximately 13% were seen once. This specimen consisted of PBMCs from blood, obtained 40 to 50 days after vaccination. The receptors here all came from a man aged 50-59 years who received an inactivated influenza vaccine. Each CDR3 is given without its conserved first and last residue. D genes are given only for firm matches.

J,D,length,V,CDR3
TRBJ2-1,TRBD1,13,TRBV12-3/TRBV12-4,ASTPGQGFNNEQF
TRBJ2-7,TRBD2,12,TRBV29-1,SAVLAGLEYEQY
TRBJ1-1,TRBD1,12,TRBV7-2,ASSPWTGSTEAF
TRBJ1-6,-,13,TRBV21-1,ASSRETGVGSPLH
TRBJ2-1,-,12,TRBV12-3/TRBV12-4,ASSALTVYNEQF
TRBJ1-1,TRBD1,12,TRBV6-1,ASGTGVMNTEAF
TRBJ2-3,-,13,TRBV28,ASSLGGGITDTKY
TRBJ1-1,TRBD1,13,TRBV5-6,ASSAKQGLNTEAF
TRBJ2-6,TRBD1,15,TRBV10-3,AISGGQGRSGANVLT
TRBJ2-1,TRBD1,13,TRBV5-1,ASSAGQGTYNEQF
TRBJ2-1,-,12,TRBV12-3/TRBV12-4,ASSFKYSYNEQF
TRBJ2-5,-,14,TRBV7-2,ASSLVSRQTQETQY
TRBJ2-3,TRBD2,12,TRBV20-1,SAHSGGRIDTQY
TRBJ1-1,-,14,TRBV10-3,AISEDSNTLNTEAF
TRBJ2-4,-,13,TRBV30,AWSHPADSKNIQY
TRBJ2-7,TRBD2,13,TRBV7-2,ASVPWAGGTYEQY
TRBJ2-5,-,12,TRBV5-1,ASSSPSGGETQY
TRBJ2-7,-,16,TRBV6-2/TRBV6-3,ASRRGTPYYQPTSGQY
TRBJ1-2,TRBD1,14,TRBV28,ASRPGQALPGDGYT
TRBJ2-5,TRBD2,14,TRBV9,ASSDTLAGEEETQY
TRBJ2-1,TRBD2,14,TRBV6-2/TRBV6-3,ASTFSGTSVGTEQF
TRBJ2-1,TRBD2,17,TRBV2,ASSDSLAGETASYNEQF
TRBJ2-2,-,13,TRBV6-2/TRBV6-3,ASYLRGYGTGELF
TRBJ2-7,TRBD2,15,TRBV27,ASRVQSTGGPLYEQY
TRBJ2-5,TRBD2,15,TRBV3-1,ASSQEWLAGGGETQY
TRBJ2-3,-,13,TRBV7-6,ASSLKGQSTDTQY
TRBJ2-1,-,12,TRBV11-2,ASSSSGPGNEQF
TRBJ2-1,-,9,TRBV3-1,ASSQLDEQF
TRBJ2-7,-,11,TRBV5-1,ASSSRLESEQY
TRBJ2-7,TRBD1,11,TRBV20-1,SARWTGNNEQY
TRBJ2-1,-,13,TRBV3-1,ASSLGDGAYNEQF
TRBJ2-1,-,14,TRBV20-1,SARDPAGHSYNEQF
TRBJ2-4,-,13,TRBV12-3/TRBV12-4,ASRDSLLAKNIQY
TRBJ2-2,-,12,TRBV12-3/TRBV12-4,ASSNPRNTGELF
TRBJ2-6,TRBD2,15,TRBV10-3,ATRGTSGGAGANVLT
TRBJ2-5,-,10,TRBV20-1,SARTRVETQY
TRBJ2-1,-,13,TRBV5-1,ASSLRGGRYNEQF
TRBJ2-1,TRBD2,17,TRBV20-1,SARGGLAGGPGEYNEQF
TRBJ2-6,-,16,TRBV6-5,ASSYSRQGSSGANVLT
TRBJ2-2,-,10,TRBV28,ASLTWTGELF
TRBJ2-3,TRBD2,11,TRBV7-9,AHRTSGADTQY
TRBJ2-7,TRBD1,13,TRBV20-1,SARWLAGGSYEQY
TRBJ1-1,-,14,TRBV25-1,ASSEYGVIAGTEAF